The 7 T cell receptor beta chains below come from one sample, sequenced in a study of blood T cell repertoires in COVID-19. Only in-frame clones appear in the TCRdb table, and some are missing; sequencing was by immunoSEQ multiplex PCR. Of hundreds of thousands of clones listed, roughly 85% were seen once; the top ten hold roughly 3.4%. Sequencing was done on a sample of peripheral blood. The origin of the receptors is a woman under 30 with acute or convalescent COVID-19.

The chain joins TRBV28 to TRBJ1-1; 7 positions agree with TRBD1. This CDR3 comprises 15 residues. V was clipped by 3 bases and J by 1 base; unmatched bases: 5. Germline V lookup: CDR1 MDHEN, CDR2 SYDVKM. The CDR3 region has the DNA TGTGCCAGCAGTTTCACCGGGACAGAGAACACTGAAGCTTTCTTT. Translating it yields CASSFTGTENTEAFF.

The J gene is TRBJ2-5, the V gene TRBV19, with D hard to call. CDR1 and CDR2 from the germline V gene are LNHDA and SQIVND (reference sequence). The CDR3 loop spans 12 amino acids. Trimming took 0 bases from V and 6 from J, leaving 5 bases between them. The CDR3, as DNA: TGTGCCAGTAGTATAGATCTACAGACCCAGTACTTC. It yields the protein CASSIDLQTQYF.

The genes are TRBV7-6 and TRBJ2-2; TRBD1 matches at 9 bases. V dropped 5 bases and J dropped 7; count of bases not matched to a gene: 8. The CDR3 has 15 residues. Germline V gene data show CDR1 as SGHVS and CDR2 as FNYEAQ. In DNA form, the CDR3 reads TGTGCCAGCAGCCCTGACAGGGGGGGGTACGGGGAGCTGTTTTTT. Translation gives CASSPDRGGYGELFF.

For the CDR3, the DNA is TGTGCCAGCAGGGACAGTACCTACAATGAGCAGTTCTTC. Encoded protein: CASRDSTYNEQFF. The chain links TRBV12-3 or TRBV12-4 to TRBJ2-1, with D possibly being TRBD1 (6 bases). Trimming shortened V by 6 bases and J by 2 bases, and 8 bases separated the two germline ends. The CDR3 has 13 amino acids.

A single count supports this clone. This chain connects TRBV12-5 to TRBJ2-5, with D possibly being TRBD1 (5 bases). Germline assignment: CDR1 LGHNT and CDR2 FRNRAP. The length of the CDR3 is 11 residues. The V end lost 7 bases, the J end lost 5 bases, and 8 bases lay between the germline ends. DNA for the CDR3: TGTGCTAGTGAGGGGCAGGAGACCCAGTACTTC. This gives the protein CASEGQETQYF.

This chain connects TRBV12-3 or TRBV12-4 to TRBJ1-2; no definite D call. V shed 4 bases and J shed 2 bases, with 8 bases lying between them. The CDR3 loop spans 13 amino acids. The CDR3 bases are TGTGCCAGCAGTTCACACCAAAACTATGGCTACACCTTC. It specifies CASSSHQNYGYTF.

The genes are TRBV4-1 and TRBJ2-7; D may be TRBD2 (6 bases). The CDR3 is 16 amino acids. CDR1 MGHRA and CDR2 YSYEKL come from the germline V gene. V dropped 3 bases and J dropped 1 base, with 16 bases sitting between them. For the CDR3, the DNA is TGCGCCAGCAGCCAGCCGGGACTGCTTTATTCCTACGAGCAGTACTTC. Protein: CASSQPGLLYSYEQYF.